This entry concerns a single TCR beta chain. What it recognizes is unknown. A universal primer site was created by template switching, with the cDNA bearing unique molecular identifiers. TCRdb reanalysed the 5' RACE reads using MiXCR and keeps one entry per CDR3 protein. The table includes 450,000 or so distinct CDR3 sequences, approximately 25% detected once. The data were obtained in a study of identical twins. Findings and caveats of the study: Low generation-probability sequences were in excess among twin-shared out-of-frame alpha sequences.

V lost 2 bases to trimming and J lost 0 bases, with 8 bases between them. Germline CDR1 KGHSH, CDR2 LQKENI. CDR3 length: 15 amino acids. The same data also contributed to another study, on T cells expressing NK-cell markers. That investigation notes: The CD3+CD56-NKG2C+ fraction of a handful of donors was likewise dominated by these clonotypes. Clarity on HCMV specificity was lacking for the expanded NKG2C+ T cell clones.

The sample was CD4+ T cells sorted from blood. The TCR comes from a woman aged 18-30 years in good health. The genes are TRBV18 and TRBJ2-1, with D unresolved. Here the CDR3 DNA reads TGTGCCAGCTCACCAGACGTGGGCTCCTACAATGAGCAGTTCTTC. Protein product: CASSPDVGSYNEQFF.